Presented here are 14 T cell receptor beta chains from one specimen sequenced in a study of technical replicates of blood from several donors. Here immunoSEQ multiplex PCR was the method, and the copy in TCRdb shows in-frame clones only, minus some. This sample yields some 84,000 clones, of which roughly 90% are seen a single time; around 0.37% belongs to the top ten. Sequences were obtained from T cells isolated from PBMCs. The receptors originated from a human donor in good health.

The CDR3 protein is CASGPGDPTEAFF. The CDR3, as DNA: TGTGCCAGCGGCCCAGGGGACCCCACTGAAGCTTTCTTT. The chain couples TRBV27 to TRBJ1-1; perhaps TRBD1 as D (6 bases). Trimming removed 8 bases at V and 4 bases at J, with 14 bases between. This CDR3 contains 13 residues. CDR1 is MNHEY and CDR2 is SMNVEV in the germline V gene (reference sequence).

The chain links TRBV9 to TRBJ2-1; 7 bases are a match to TRBD2. The trim removed 3 bases at V and 5 bases at J, leaving 8 bases unmatched. CDR3 length: 15 residues. The germline V gene has CDR1 SGDLS and CDR2 YYNGEE. Here the CDR3 DNA reads TGTGCCAGCAGCGGGGGGACTAACCTCAACAATGAGCAGTTCTTC. Its protein product is CASSGGTNLNNEQFF.

The V gene is TRBV12-2, the J gene TRBJ2-7; TRBD2, the table's D call, lacks a check against the DNA. TRBV12-2 is an annotated pseudogene. This CDR3 has 15 amino acids. The CDR3 DNA sequence: TGTGCAAGTCGCTTAGCGTTAGCGGGCATCTACGAGCAGTACTTC. Encoded protein: CASRLALAGIYEQYF.

In DNA form, the CDR3 reads TGTGCCTTTGATCGAGGGACAGATTCCTACGAGCAGTACTTC. It translates to CAFDRGTDSYEQYF. The chain couples TRBV30 to TRBJ2-7; 7 positions match TRBD1. The CDR3 sequence is 14 residues long. J gave up 1 base and V 7 bases, and 10 bases lay outside the gene matches. CDR1 and CDR2 from the germline V gene are GTSNPN and SVGIG (reference sequence).

V and J are TRBV18 and TRBJ1-2; 7 nucleotides line up with TRBD1. V lost 3 bases and J lost 6; bases outside the gene matches: 7. This CDR3 contains 14 residues. Germline V gene data show CDR1 as KGHSH and CDR2 as LQKENI. In DNA form, the CDR3 reads TGTGCCAGCTCACCCGAGGGGGCAAGTCATGGCTACACCTTC. The encoded protein is CASSPEGASHGYTF.

The gene calls are TRBV7-9 and TRBJ1-4; 9 bases are shared with TRBD1. J was trimmed by 6 bases and V by 1 base; bases with no gene match: 0. Germline V gene data show CDR1 as SEHNR and CDR2 as FQNEAQ (reference sequence). The CDR3 sequence is 14 residues long. The DNA of the CDR3 is TGTGCCAGCAGCTTAGGACAGGGGGATGAAAAACTGTTTTTT. Translation gives CASSLGQGDEKLFF.

V and J are TRBV7-9 and TRBJ2-3, with 9 bases that match TRBD2. The CDR3 loop spans 18 amino acids. Looked up from germline, CDR1 is SEHNR and CDR2 is FQNEAQ (reference sequence). V trimming: 5 bases; J trimming: 2 bases; junction bases outside the gene matches: 14. The CDR3 DNA reads TGTGCCAGCAGCCCTCTAACATCTAGCGGGGCCCTCACAGATACGCAGTATTTT. This codes for CASSPLTSSGALTDTQYF.

Only one count was recorded for this clone. The V call is TRBV27, the J call TRBJ1-1; D gene ambiguous. V gave up 2 bases and J gave up 0 bases, with 10 bases separating them. The CDR3 is 15 amino acids. Germline assignment: CDR1 MNHEY and CDR2 SMNVEV (reference sequence). CDR3 sequence (DNA): TGTGCCAGCAGTTTAACGAGACTAATGAACACTGAAGCTTTCTTT. Its translation is CASSLTRLMNTEAFF.

The V gene is TRBV13, the J gene TRBJ2-6; 8 nucleotides align to TRBD1. V shed 7 bases, J shed 4 bases, and the junction held 9 bases outside the gene matches. The CDR3 extends over 16 amino acids. CDR1 and CDR2 (germline): PRHDT, FYEKMQ (reference sequence). CDR3 DNA: TGTGCCAGCACCTGGAACAGGGGGACCGGGGCCAACGTCCTGACTTTC. Protein: CASTWNRGTGANVLTF.

CDR3 DNA sequence: TGTGCCAGCGGGACAGGGGGCATACGGGAGACCCAGTACTTC. It is translated as CASGTGGIRETQYF. The chain combines TRBV2 with TRBJ2-5, with 12 positions matching TRBD1. Trimming cost V 8 bases and J 5 bases; bases outside gene matches: 6. Germline-derived CDR1 and CDR2 are SNHLY and FYNNEI. The CDR3 has 14 amino acids.

The V call is TRBV23-1, the J call TRBJ2-7, with unresolved D. TRBV23-1 is assigned to the ORF class and has an uncertain function. There are 16 residues in the CDR3. The V end lost 0 bases, the J end lost 2 bases, and 14 bases lay between the germline ends. In nucleotides, the CDR3 is TGCGCCAGCAGTCAATCTCGCCTCCAGAATACCTACGAGCAGTACTTC. Protein sequence: CASSQSRLQNTYEQYF.

The chain uses TRBV19 and TRBJ1-5; D remains ambiguous. The germline V gene encodes CDR1 LNHDA and CDR2 SQIVND (reference sequence). V was shortened by 1 base and J by 5 bases, with 3 bases between the two germline ends. This CDR3 has 12 amino acids. DNA of the CDR3: TGTGCCAGTAGTATAGTAGATCAGCCCCAGCATTTT. Encoded protein: CASSIVDQPQHF.

The rearrangement links TRBV19 to TRBJ2-7; maybe TRBD1 (5 bases). Germline-derived CDR1 and CDR2 are LNHDA and SQIVND (reference sequence). Trimming removed 7 bases at V and 2 bases at J, with 9 bases between. The CDR3 runs to 12 residues. The CDR3 nucleotides are TGTGCCAGTAAGGGGTTTGCCTACGAGCAGTACTTC. Its translation: CASKGFAYEQYF.

The chain carries TRBV6-5 and TRBJ1-4; D ambiguous. Germline CDR1 reads MNHEY; CDR2 reads SVGAGI. This CDR3 spans 15 amino acids. V lost 9 bases to trimming and J lost 6 bases, with 20 bases between them. CDR3 coding DNA: TGTGCCAGTAGACTCGGGAGCGCGATGGATGAAAAACTGTTTTTT. This codes for CASRLGSAMDEKLFF.